This entry features one T cell receptor (beta chain) sequence. This clonotype came up a few times. The antigen it binds to is not known. Base-call qualities are not available, and no considerably larger clone is one nucleotide away. The record originates from a study of Graves' ophthalmopathy and Graves' hyperthyroidism (dated by TCRdb to the late 2010s). Study-wide context: Peripheral blood was collected before any treatment was given, at the time of initial diagnosis. The study used signatures of the TCR beta repertoire to tell Graves' ophthalmopathy apart from Graves' hyperthyroidism and to predict which patients would progress to ophthalmopathy. In total, some 140 blood samples were TCR-sequenced: 40 to 45 ophthalmopathy, roughly 80 hyperthyroidism and some 17 hyperthyroidism-to-ophthalmopathy patients. To explore V-J signatures distinguishing ophthalmopathy from hyperthyroidism, a discovery set of 100 patients (43 ophthalmopathy, roughly 60 stable hyperthyroidism) was enrolled. An independent validation cohort comprised some 19 hyperthyroidism patients and roughly 15 patients who later progressed from hyperthyroidism to ophthalmopathy. In roughly six hyperthyroidism patients, T-cell repertoires of thyroid tissue and blood were compared. Following sampling, methimazole starting at 30 mg daily was administered to hyperthyroidism patients, and high-dose intravenous methylprednisolone was administered to ophthalmopathy patients.

Summary of the overall study and its limitations: Among expanded thyroid clonotypes with frequency above 0.001, most also showed up in blood, which suggests that blood repertoires may reflect the thyroid immune response. In validation, the model predicted ophthalmopathy progression with about 64% sensitivity and 72.22% specificity; some twelve predicted patients were CT-confirmed with GO in a median of approximately six months. Ophthalmopathy was separated from stable hyperthyroidism by the 13-signature model with roughly 87% sensitivity and around 81% specificity in cross-validation and with 80%/75% in the test set. Sample size was not predetermined statistically, and investigators were not blinded to group allocation.

TCR beta CDR3 regions were amplified from RNA transcripts for repertoire sequencing. The first round of RT-PCR was done with HTBI primers and the Qiagen OneStep RT-PCR kit, and was followed by a second round of multiplex PCR, then size selection and purification. Libraries were sequenced paired-end with 100 bp reads on an Illumina HiSeq2000. The authors processed their data as follows. Reads were processed with SOAPnuke, discarding reads with adapters, uncalled bases, mean Phred below 15, or no exact constant-primer or identifier match. COPE v1.2.5 was used to merge high-quality paired reads. Unique nucleotide sequences were defined as clonotypes and aligned to IMGT TRB V, D and J references using MiTCR v1.1. The analysis was limited to V-J combinations with a frequency above 0.0001, which together covered 99.2% of repertoires. For each V-J combination, a TCR clonal expansion and chaos score was defined as the ratio of F50 clonal expansion to chaos observed in the TCRdist matrix. Welch's t-statistics and random forest were used to reduce features to about 13 V-J combinations, which were fed into a naive Bayes classifier. The similarity between thyroid and blood repertoires was quantified using the Morisita-Horn index. TCRdb applied fastp at Q25 and MiXCR to the public reads, then kept only in-frame beta chains. Rows matching on CDR3 protein sequence are summarized as one entry with the most common DNA and genes. What appears here as the V and J calls and clone size reflects TCRdb's work, not the paper's. The sample contains 500,000 to 800,000 distinct CDR3 sequences, about 41% of them found a single time. Clones ranked in the top ten supply 3% to 3.5% of the sample.

Ophthalmopathy patients were characterized by moderately to severely active disease, a Clinical Activity Score of at least 3, a NOSPECS grade of at least 4, and a disease duration under 3 months. Patients were excluded if they had other autoimmune diseases, uncontrolled infections, pregnancy or lactation. Clinical symptoms, serum thyroxine, TRAb, thyroid ultrasound and orbital computed tomography formed the basis of the diagnosis. PBMCs were isolated from approximately 10 ml of fresh peripheral blood by Ficoll-Paque density gradient centrifugation. Trizol reagent was used to extract the total RNA, and its quality was then checked on an Agilent 2100 Bioanalyzer. From the cysteine through the phenylalanine, the CDR3 covers 11 amino acids. The only DNA kept is the CDR3, 33 bases in frame from the first base. The germline V gene sets CDR1 to MNHEY and CDR2 to SVGEGT. Deletion took 8 bases off V and 3 bases off J, with a span of 7 bases between the germline ends.

This sequence uses TRBV6-2 or TRBV6-3 and TRBJ1-1, with TRBD1 as a weak D call on 5 bases. The specimen sequenced was peripheral blood. This clonotype originated in an adult man with Graves' ophthalmopathy. The CDR3 region has the sequence CASGTDTEAFF. The base sequence is TGTGCCAGCGGGACCGACACTGAAGCTTTCTTT.